This paragraph reports one T cell receptor beta chain. Its antigen remains unknown. Germline V gene sequence: CDR1 ENHRY, CDR2 SYGVKD. V trimming: 8 bases; J trimming: 7 bases; junction bases outside the gene matches: 10. The CDR3 length is 15 residues. The record originates from a study of cytomegalovirus exposure and HLA in healthy donors. Study results and limitations: Other equally common chains were less clonally expanded than HLA-associated TCR beta chains, a later analysis showed.

PCR amplification relied on 60 Vbeta primers (plus 13 Jbeta primers). TCRdb's copy holds only in-frame clones and misses some; the assay was immunoSEQ multiplex PCR. The sample consists of around 99,000 clones, roughly 87% of them appearing once. This receptor was identified in a man aged 25 to 40 in good health and CMV-seropositive. The source material was PBMCs. The chain combines TRBV10-3 with TRBJ2-3, with TRBD2 matching over 12 bases. This CDR3 is CAIGGLAGSTHTQYF. The DNA of the CDR3 is TGTGCCATCGGGGGACTAGCGGGTAGCACTCATACGCAGTATTTT.